The rows below give T cell receptor beta chains drawn from one sample of a study of shared clonotypes between healthy human individuals. Produced via immunoSEQ multiplex PCR; TCRdb's table is partial and in-frame only. Of fewer than 600,000 clones listed, about 85% are singletons. Sequenced: PBMCs. The receptors were sampled from a woman aged 40 to 55 in good health. Some clones in this sample may be carry-over from other donors' samples. Both conserved end residues are part of each CDR3. Each record gives: J gene, CDR3 length, clone size, V gene, D gene, CDR3 DNA, CDR3 protein. The D gene is left open where the match is weak. Rows give clone size only sometimes, using once, few, many, or a class for an expanded clone.

TRBJ2-7	14	NA	TRBV10-2	NA	TGCGCCAGCAGCCGGGACGGCGTCTCCTACGAGCAGTACTTC	CASSRDGVSYEQYF
TRBJ2-1	15	NA	TRBV11-2	TRBD2	TGTGCCAGTACTAGCGGGAGGGCCCCCTACAATGAGCAGTTCTTC	CASTSGRAPYNEQFF
TRBJ2-2	15	NA	TRBV4-2	TRBD2	TGTGCCAGCAAAACCGGGACTACGAACACCGGGGAGCTGTTTTTT	CASKTGTTNTGELFF
TRBJ1-5	14	NA	TRBV19	NA	TGTGCCAGTAGTAGAGGGGATGGCAATCAGCCCCAGCATTTT	CASSRGDGNQPQHF
TRBJ2-5	15	NA	TRBV5-5	TRBD1	TGTGCCAGCAGCTTGGCCCCAGGGGGCAGGGAGACCCAGTACTTC	CASSLAPGGRETQYF
TRBJ2-1	18	NA	TRBV9	NA	TGTGCCAGCAGCGTAGAACCCCCGAGGGATGGAACCTACAATGAGCAGTTCTTC	CASSVEPPRDGTYNEQFF
TRBJ1-3	10	NA	TRBV11-3	NA	TGTGCCAGCAGCTTGGGTCCGAGGGATTTT	CASSLGPRDF
TRBJ1-5	14	NA	TRBV5-1	NA	TGCGCCAGCAGCTTGGAACAGGGAAGTCAGCCCCAGCATTTT	CASSLEQGSQPQHF
TRBJ1-3	16	many	TRBV6-5	NA	TGTGCCAGCAGTTACGGGGCAGGGAGCTCTGGAAACACCATATATTTT	CASSYGAGSSGNTIYF
TRBJ2-5	13	NA	TRBV10-3	NA	TGTGCCATCCGAGGCGGGGAGAAAGAGACCCAGTACTTC	CAIRGGEKETQYF
TRBJ2-1	14	NA	TRBV2	TRBD2	TGTGCCAGCAACCCGGGACTAGCGGGTCCTGAGCAGTTCTTC	CASNPGLAGPEQFF
TRBJ1-2	12	NA	TRBV18	NA	TGTGCCAGCTCACCACAGGACAGTGGCTACACCTTC	CASSPQDSGYTF
TRBJ2-7	13	NA	TRBV19	NA	TGTGCCAGTAGTAAGGACAGTGACTACGAGCAGTACTTC	CASSKDSDYEQYF
TRBJ1-5	13	NA	TRBV5-4	NA	TGTGCCAGCAGCTTGGGGGGGACTCAGCCCCAGCATTTT	CASSLGGTQPQHF
TRBJ1-1	15	NA	TRBV28	TRBD1	TGTGCCAGCGGCAGGGACAGACCTTTGAACACTGAAGCTTTCTTT	CASGRDRPLNTEAFF
TRBJ2-7	12	NA	TRBV28	NA	TGTGCCAGCAGCTCTGGGCCATGGGAGCAGTACTTC	CASSSGPWEQYF
TRBJ2-3	18	NA	TRBV28	TRBD1	TGTGCCAGCAGACCTCCGTCGGACAGGGCTAAATTCACAGATACGCAGTATTTT	CASRPPSDRAKFTDTQYF
TRBJ1-5	17	NA	TRBV27	NA	TGTGCCAGCAGTTTAAAAGGCTGGGAAGGTGGCAATCAGCCCCAGCATTTT	CASSLKGWEGGNQPQHF
TRBJ2-1	15	NA	TRBV18	TRBD1	TGTGCCAGCTCACCACCACAGGGGTCATACAATGAGCAGTTCTTC	CASSPPQGSYNEQFF
TRBJ2-7	16	many	TRBV27	TRBD2	TGTGCCAGCAGTCCCCTCGGGCGGGAGGTCGCCTACGAGCAGTACTTC	CASSPLGREVAYEQYF
TRBJ2-7	15	NA	TRBV7-3	TRBD2	TGTGCCAGCAGCTTATACCTAGCGGGAGGAGGAGAGCAGTACTTC	CASSLYLAGGGEQYF